Listed below are T cell receptor beta chains from one sample, sequenced in a study of cytotoxic CD8 clonotypes in ibrutinib-treated CLL. The table came from immunoSEQ multiplex PCR; TCRdb's copy has only in-frame clones and leaves some out. The sample lists about 25,000 clones; approximately 71% were seen once. Sample: PBMCs, taken after 12 months of ibrutinib treatment. These TCRs come from a human donor with chronic lymphocytic leukemia. Both conserved end residues are part of each CDR3. The order of the fields is CDR3 protein, CDR3 DNA, clone size, CDR3 length, J gene, D gene, V gene. The D gene is left open where the match is weak. Not all rows give a size; the values are once, few, many and, for expanded clones, a class.

CDR3aa: CSVEVYGGAGANVLTF
CDR3nt: TGCAGCGTTGAGGTCTACGGGGGCGCTGGGGCCAACGTCCTGACTTTC
abundance: once
len: 16
j_gene: TRBJ2-6
d_gene: NA
v_gene: TRBV29-1

CDR3aa: CASSPGDGYEQYF
CDR3nt: TGTGCCAGCAGTCCGGGGGACGGCTACGAGCAGTACTTC
abundance: NA
len: 13
j_gene: TRBJ2-7
d_gene: NA
v_gene: TRBV6-5

CDR3aa: CAWKGQLNTEAFF
CDR3nt: TGTGCCTGGAAGGGCCAGCTGAACACTGAAGCTTTCTTT
abundance: few
len: 13
j_gene: TRBJ1-1
d_gene: NA
v_gene: TRBV30

CDR3aa: CASSSRGTGVGADTQYF
CDR3nt: TGTGCCAGCAGTTCCCGCGGGACAGGGGTTGGCGCAGATACGCAGTATTTT
abundance: NA
len: 17
j_gene: TRBJ2-3
d_gene: TRBD1
v_gene: TRBV28

CDR3aa: CASNQGGNTEAFF
CDR3nt: TGTGCCAGCAACCAGGGAGGGAACACTGAAGCTTTCTTT
abundance: few
len: 13
j_gene: TRBJ1-1
d_gene: NA
v_gene: TRBV9

CDR3aa: CASSLIGTGVNTEAFF
CDR3nt: TGCGCCAGCAGCTTGATAGGGACAGGAGTTAACACTGAAGCTTTCTTT
abundance: once
len: 16
j_gene: TRBJ1-1
d_gene: TRBD1
v_gene: TRBV5-1

CDR3aa: CAILGTGIVGELFF
CDR3nt: TGCGCCATCCTCGGGACAGGGATTGTCGGGGAGCTGTTTTTT
abundance: NA
len: 14
j_gene: TRBJ2-2
d_gene: TRBD1
v_gene: TRBV10-2

CDR3aa: CASSPMVTDTQYF
CDR3nt: TGTGCCAGTAGCCCCATGGTCACAGATACGCAGTATTTT
abundance: medium-sized
len: 13
j_gene: TRBJ2-3
d_gene: NA
v_gene: TRBV19

CDR3aa: CASSSRQGGTSGANVLTF
CDR3nt: TGTGCCAGCAGCTCTCGACAGGGGGGTACCTCTGGGGCCAACGTCCTGACTTTC
abundance: NA
len: 18
j_gene: TRBJ2-6
d_gene: TRBD1
v_gene: TRBV9

CDR3aa: CASSPGTSGGRPSTDTQYF
CDR3nt: TGTGCCAGTAGTCCTGGGACTAGCGGGGGCCGCCCTAGCACAGATACGCAGTATTTT
abundance: NA
len: 19
j_gene: TRBJ2-3
d_gene: TRBD2
v_gene: TRBV19

CDR3aa: CASKGAGSYEQYF
CDR3nt: TGTGCCAGCAAAGGGGCCGGTTCGTACGAGCAGTACTTC
abundance: NA
len: 13
j_gene: TRBJ2-7
d_gene: NA
v_gene: TRBV2

CDR3aa: CASRGRVHYEQYF
CDR3nt: TGTGCCAGCAGGGGTCGGGTACACTACGAGCAGTACTTC
abundance: NA
len: 13
j_gene: TRBJ2-7
d_gene: NA
v_gene: TRBV6-1

CDR3aa: CASSLAGGGYIQYF
CDR3nt: TGTGCCAGCAGCTTAGCGGGGGGTGGGTACATTCAGTACTTC
abundance: NA
len: 14
j_gene: TRBJ2-4
d_gene: TRBD2
v_gene: TRBV6-6

CDR3aa: CASRAGVLNQPQHF
CDR3nt: TGTGCCAGCAGGGCAGGGGTTTTAAATCAGCCCCAGCATTTT
abundance: NA
len: 14
j_gene: TRBJ1-5
d_gene: NA
v_gene: TRBV28

CDR3aa: CASSQDAASGSNEQFF
CDR3nt: TGCGCCAGCAGCCAAGATGCGGCAAGCGGGTCCAATGAGCAGTTCTTC
abundance: once
len: 16
j_gene: TRBJ2-1
d_gene: NA
v_gene: TRBV4-3

CDR3aa: CASSPDAGEKEFF
CDR3nt: TGTGCCAGCAGCCCGGACGCAGGGGAAAAGGAGTTCTTC
abundance: NA
len: 13
j_gene: TRBJ2-1
d_gene: NA
v_gene: TRBV7-2

CDR3aa: CASSVGTGDKAGNTIYF
CDR3nt: TGTGCCAGCAGCGTCGGGACAGGGGATAAGGCTGGAAACACCATATATTTT
abundance: NA
len: 17
j_gene: TRBJ1-3
d_gene: TRBD1
v_gene: TRBV11-3

CDR3aa: CASRAGQGNNQPQHF
CDR3nt: TGTGCCAGCAGGGCGGGACAGGGGAACAATCAGCCCCAGCATTTT
abundance: NA
len: 15
j_gene: TRBJ1-5
d_gene: TRBD1
v_gene: TRBV27

CDR3aa: CASSPTGGIYEQYF
CDR3nt: TGTGCCAGCAGTCCGACAGGGGGAATCTACGAGCAGTACTTC
abundance: NA
len: 14
j_gene: TRBJ2-7
d_gene: TRBD1
v_gene: TRBV28

CDR3aa: CASSLSQGGSGNTIYF
CDR3nt: TGTGCCAGCAGCTTATCCCAGGGAGGTTCTGGAAACACCATATATTTT
abundance: NA
len: 16
j_gene: TRBJ1-3
d_gene: NA
v_gene: TRBV11-1

CDR3aa: CASLDRRVQTEAFF
CDR3nt: TGTGCCAGCCTGGACAGACGCGTTCAGACTGAAGCTTTCTTT
abundance: NA
len: 14
j_gene: TRBJ1-1
d_gene: NA
v_gene: TRBV19

CDR3aa: CASSQDGGVSYEQYF
CDR3nt: TGCGCCAGCAGCCAAGATGGCGGGGTTTCCTACGAGCAGTACTTC
abundance: few
len: 15
j_gene: TRBJ2-7
d_gene: NA
v_gene: TRBV4-1

CDR3aa: CASSFANLYEQYF
CDR3nt: TGTGCCAGCAGCTTCGCGAATTTATACGAGCAGTACTTC
abundance: NA
len: 13
j_gene: TRBJ2-7
d_gene: NA
v_gene: TRBV11-2

CDR3aa: CASKGADSYNEQFF
CDR3nt: TGTGCCAGCAAAGGGGCCGACTCCTACAATGAGCAGTTCTTC
abundance: NA
len: 14
j_gene: TRBJ2-1
d_gene: NA
v_gene: TRBV27

CDR3aa: CASSPIAQRQGQETQYF
CDR3nt: TGTGCCAGCAGCCCCATCGCACAACGACAGGGACAAGAGACCCAGTACTTC
abundance: NA
len: 17
j_gene: TRBJ2-5
d_gene: TRBD1
v_gene: TRBV9

CDR3aa: CASSASREQFF
CDR3nt: TGTGCCAGTAGTGCTAGCCGTGAGCAGTTCTTC
abundance: few
len: 11
j_gene: TRBJ2-1
d_gene: NA
v_gene: TRBV19

CDR3aa: CASSRQGRVYEQYF
CDR3nt: TGTGCCAGCAGTAGACAGGGAAGGGTCTACGAGCAGTACTTC
abundance: NA
len: 14
j_gene: TRBJ2-7
d_gene: TRBD1
v_gene: TRBV27

CDR3aa: CASSPGLQGYEKLFF
CDR3nt: TGTGCCAGCAGTCCGGGACTCCAGGGGTATGAAAAACTGTTTTTT
abundance: once
len: 15
j_gene: TRBJ1-4
d_gene: NA
v_gene: TRBV25-1

CDR3aa: CASSDRTGGANVLTF
CDR3nt: TGTGCCAGCAGCGACAGGACAGGGGGAGCCAACGTCCTGACTTTC
abundance: NA
len: 15
j_gene: TRBJ2-6
d_gene: TRBD1
v_gene: TRBV2

CDR3aa: CASSTQGNTEAFF
CDR3nt: TGTGCCAGCAGCACTCAGGGGAACACTGAAGCTTTCTTT
abundance: NA
len: 13
j_gene: TRBJ1-1
d_gene: NA
v_gene: TRBV7-2

CDR3aa: CASSITGFGNQPQHF
CDR3nt: TGTGCCAGTAGTATAACTGGGTTTGGCAATCAGCCCCAGCATTTT
abundance: NA
len: 15
j_gene: TRBJ1-5
d_gene: NA
v_gene: TRBV19

CDR3aa: CASSGPGGRSYEQYF
CDR3nt: TGTGCCAGCAGCGGCCCGGGGGGCCGCTCCTACGAGCAGTACTTC
abundance: NA
len: 15
j_gene: TRBJ2-7
d_gene: NA
v_gene: TRBV5-4

CDR3aa: CASSYSTMGRGTFF
CDR3nt: TGTGCCAGCAGTTACTCGACAATGGGGAGAGGGACTTTCTTT
abundance: few
len: 14
j_gene: TRBJ1-1
d_gene: NA
v_gene: TRBV6-5

CDR3aa: CASSSSGTGVEKLFF
CDR3nt: TGTGCCAGCAGTTCATCCGGGACAGGGGTTGAAAAACTGTTTTTT
abundance: NA
len: 15
j_gene: TRBJ1-4
d_gene: TRBD1
v_gene: TRBV27

CDR3aa: CASSEVPSGTSGELFF
CDR3nt: TGTGCCAGCAGTGAAGTTCCTAGCGGGACGTCCGGGGAGCTGTTTTTT
abundance: few
len: 16
j_gene: TRBJ2-2
d_gene: TRBD2
v_gene: TRBV2

CDR3aa: CASSGWGAREQYF
CDR3nt: TGTGCCAGCAGCGGCTGGGGGGCCCGCGAGCAGTACTTC
abundance: NA
len: 13
j_gene: TRBJ2-7
d_gene: NA
v_gene: TRBV7-9

CDR3aa: CASSLATGFYTYGYTF
CDR3nt: TGTGCCAGCAGCTTAGCGACAGGGTTTTACACCTATGGCTACACCTTC
abundance: NA
len: 16
j_gene: TRBJ1-2
d_gene: TRBD1
v_gene: TRBV7-9

CDR3aa: CASSLGGATNEKLFF
CDR3nt: TGTGCCAGCAGCTTAGGAGGAGCAACTAATGAAAAACTGTTTTTT
abundance: NA
len: 15
j_gene: TRBJ1-4
d_gene: NA
v_gene: TRBV11-2

CDR3aa: CASSFQGRGNQPQHF
CDR3nt: TGTGCCAGCAGCTTTCAGGGAAGAGGTAATCAGCCCCAGCATTTT
abundance: NA
len: 15
j_gene: TRBJ1-5
d_gene: NA
v_gene: TRBV7-8

CDR3aa: CASSPSGQGSGNTIYF
CDR3nt: TGCGCCAGCAGCCCCTCGGGACAGGGGAGCGGAAACACCATATATTTT
abundance: NA
len: 16
j_gene: TRBJ1-3
d_gene: TRBD1
v_gene: TRBV5-1

CDR3aa: CASSLGNVYEQYF
CDR3nt: TGTGCCAGCAGCTTAGGAAACGTATACGAGCAGTACTTC
abundance: few
len: 13
j_gene: TRBJ2-7
d_gene: NA
v_gene: TRBV11-3

CDR3aa: CASSQAIIYEQYF
CDR3nt: TGTGCCAGCAGCCAAGCTATTATCTACGAGCAGTACTTC
abundance: NA
len: 13
j_gene: TRBJ2-7
d_gene: NA
v_gene: TRBV14

CDR3aa: CASSRTNRYGDTQYF
CDR3nt: TGTGCCAGCAGTCGGACCAACCGTTACGGAGATACGCAGTATTTT
abundance: NA
len: 15
j_gene: TRBJ2-3
d_gene: NA
v_gene: TRBV9

CDR3aa: CASSFGTRLHSGNTIYF
CDR3nt: TGTGCCAGCAGCTTTGGGACGAGACTCCACTCTGGAAACACCATATATTTT
abundance: NA
len: 17
j_gene: TRBJ1-3
d_gene: NA
v_gene: TRBV11-1

CDR3aa: CASSVGQGAVSGYTF
CDR3nt: TGTGCCAGCAGCGTAGGACAGGGGGCCGTCTCGGGCTACACCTTC
abundance: once
len: 15
j_gene: TRBJ1-2
d_gene: TRBD1
v_gene: TRBV9

CDR3aa: CANRGAGTTGELFF
CDR3nt: TGTGCCAACAGGGGGGCGGGGACCACCGGGGAGCTGTTTTTT
abundance: NA
len: 14
j_gene: TRBJ2-2
d_gene: TRBD1
v_gene: TRBV7-2

CDR3aa: CASSRLPPEAFF
CDR3nt: TGCGCCAGCAGTCGGCTTCCTCCCGAGGCTTTCTTT
abundance: NA
len: 12
j_gene: TRBJ1-1
d_gene: NA
v_gene: TRBV23-1

CDR3aa: CASSERGANTEAFF
CDR3nt: TGTGCCAGCAGCGAAAGGGGGGCGAACACTGAAGCTTTCTTT
abundance: NA
len: 14
j_gene: TRBJ1-1
d_gene: NA
v_gene: TRBV7-3

CDR3aa: CASSPRTGDATDTQYF
CDR3nt: TGTGCCAGCAGCCCCAGGACAGGTGATGCCACAGATACGCAGTATTTT
abundance: NA
len: 16
j_gene: TRBJ2-3
d_gene: TRBD1
v_gene: TRBV9

CDR3aa: CASSPRAQGPTGELFF
CDR3nt: TGTGCCAGCTCACCAAGAGCACAGGGCCCCACCGGGGAGCTGTTTTTT
abundance: NA
len: 16
j_gene: TRBJ2-2
d_gene: NA
v_gene: TRBV18

CDR3aa: CASSIDGTNYGYTF
CDR3nt: TGTGCCAGTAGTATAGATGGTACTAACTATGGCTACACCTTC
abundance: NA
len: 14
j_gene: TRBJ1-2
d_gene: NA
v_gene: TRBV19